This TCR beta chain was captured by sequencing in a study of tissue T cells after allogeneic stem cell transplantation (dated by TCRdb to between 2021 and 2024). As for the study more broadly: When multiple samples of a tissue were available, H&E sections were reviewed by a pathologist, and samples with histologically apparent lymphocytes were prioritized for sequencing. TCR beta repertoires were profiled across many tissues obtained from research autopsies of patients with and without GVHD, as well as in mouse models of GVHD. The human arm was conducted as a prospective observational study, and neither blinding nor randomization was performed.

Beyond this particular receptor, the publication reports: Within patients, how anatomically similar the tissues were was a key factor in shaping TCR repertoire composition, regardless of disease or transplant status. The study did not determine which tissue TCRs were alloreactive or antigen-specific, and some clones might have been persisting host cells. Blood samples were not available from the non-GVHD comparator patients. A small and clinically heterogeneous patient cohort was studied, and sampling depth was acknowledged as a limitation. Few T cell clones were found to be shared across patients, but shared repertoire signatures across patients were revealed in a tissue-specific fashion by motif-based clustering. Blood and spleen T cells captured only a limited portion of the TCR repertoire detected in tissues, in both patients and mice.

The CDR3, from cysteine to phenylalanine, totals 14 residues. Only CDR3 DNA remains: 42 bases, in frame from the first base. Sequences KGHDR (CDR1) and SFDVKD (CDR2) are obtained from the germline V gene. V gives up 7 bases and J gives up 8 bases, and the segment between their germline ends measures 17 bases. This clone occurred once. What antigen it recognizes has not been identified. Base qualities are missing; no much larger clone stands one base away. The time point label on this specimen signifies: human tissue collected at research (rapid) autopsy. Three non-HCT comparator patients with other cancers, having at least five GI tract samples and no known GI disease at death, were selected retrospectively. After a median post-mortem interval of roughly 9 hours, autopsy tissues were collected, including GI sites from esophagus to rectum, liver, skin, and lymphoid organs such as spleen. Each autopsy specimen was bisected, with one portion flash-frozen in liquid nitrogen and the remainder formalin-fixed, and the outer muscle layers of GI specimens were removed. Genomic DNA was extracted from frozen tissues using the Mag-Bind Blood & Tissue DNA HDQ 96 Kit on a Chemagic 360 or the DNeasy Blood & Tissue Kit. Because of concern about red blood cell contamination, the extracted DNA went through further purification with the Genomic DNA Clean & Concentrator-25 kit.

The library was built by means of the immunoSEQ multiplex PCR assay. TCRbeta CDR3 sequencing was performed at survey depth by Adaptive Biotechnologies, and CDR3 sequences, V/J genes, productive frequency and template counts were reported. TCR beta CDR3 regions were amplified from genomic DNA rather than RNA. The study's own analysis went as follows. Jensen-Shannon divergence served to quantify pairwise repertoire overlap between tissues, with 0 meaning identical and 1 meaning complete divergence. Tissues were clustered by single-linkage agglomerative hierarchical clustering of pairwise JSD values and displayed as dendrograms. All patient samples were analyzed with GLIPH2 using simulation_depth 1000, kmer_min_depth 3 and cdr3_length_cutoff 8, and only groups containing more than two unique CDR3s were kept. A standardized tissue-overlap score was calculated by extrapolating Jaccard GLIPH-group overlap across patients to a standard repertoire size of 1000 clones. Associations of diversity with clinical or experimental variables used linear mixed-effect models with tissue fixed effects and individual random effects. What TCRdb holds here is the immuneACCESS table cut down to in-frame rearrangements. Part of the clones is not present; checked against another copy, under half of the missing clones reflect an unresolved V gene, and the others are unexplained. The V and J calls and clone size are taken from that table; D and trimming were inferred from the DNA. The sample table shows nearly 10,000 clones, and 65% are seen once. The top ten clones comprise roughly 24% of the sample.

This clonotype was sampled from a male donor older than 55 with lung cancer. The material was tissue from the stomach, obtained at autopsy. Rearrangement joined TRBV24-1 to TRBJ2-1; 5 matching bases give a weak D call of TRBD2. The CDR3 region has the sequence CATSLARLGDEQFF. The bases are TGTGCCACCAGCCTAGCAAGGCTAGGCGATGAGCAGTTCTTC.